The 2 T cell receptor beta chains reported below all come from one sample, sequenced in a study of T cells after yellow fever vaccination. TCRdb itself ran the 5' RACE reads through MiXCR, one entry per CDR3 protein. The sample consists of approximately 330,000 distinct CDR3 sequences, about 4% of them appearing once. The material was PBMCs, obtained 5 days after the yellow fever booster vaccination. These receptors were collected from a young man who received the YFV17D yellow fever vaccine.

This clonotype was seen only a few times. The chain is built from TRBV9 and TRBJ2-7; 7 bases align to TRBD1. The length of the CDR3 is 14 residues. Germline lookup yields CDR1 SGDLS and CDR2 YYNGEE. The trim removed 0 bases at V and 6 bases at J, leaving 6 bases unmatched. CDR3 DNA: TGTGCCAGCAGCGTAGGACAGGGCGAATCCGAGCAGTACTTC. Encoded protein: CASSVGQGESEQYF.

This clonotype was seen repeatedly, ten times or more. The CDR3 is CASRTGFRPAQPQHF. The CDR3 DNA reads as TGTGCCAGCAGGACTGGCTTCCGTCCGGCTCAGCCCCAGCATTTT. This chain joins TRBV6-2 or TRBV6-3 and TRBJ1-5; D gene ambiguous. Germline CDR1 and CDR2: MNHEY and SVGEGT. Trimming pared 6 bases from V and 6 bases from J, leaving 18 bases between. The CDR3 consists of 15 residues.